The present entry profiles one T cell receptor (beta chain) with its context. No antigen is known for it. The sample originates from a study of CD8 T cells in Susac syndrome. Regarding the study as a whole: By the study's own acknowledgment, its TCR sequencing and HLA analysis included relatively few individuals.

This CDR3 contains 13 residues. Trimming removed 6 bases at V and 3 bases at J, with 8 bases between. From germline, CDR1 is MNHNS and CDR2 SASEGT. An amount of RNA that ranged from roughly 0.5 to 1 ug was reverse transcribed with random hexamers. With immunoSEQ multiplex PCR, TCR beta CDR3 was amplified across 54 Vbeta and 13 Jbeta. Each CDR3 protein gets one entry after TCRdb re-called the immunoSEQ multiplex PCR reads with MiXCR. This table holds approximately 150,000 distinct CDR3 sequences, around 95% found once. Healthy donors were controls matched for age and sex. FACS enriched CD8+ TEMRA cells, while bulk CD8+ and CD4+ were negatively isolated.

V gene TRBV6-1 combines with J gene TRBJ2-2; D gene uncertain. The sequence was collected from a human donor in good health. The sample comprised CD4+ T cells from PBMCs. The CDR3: CASRQSDTGELFF. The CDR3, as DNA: TGTGCCAGCAGACAGTCCGACACCGGGGAGCTGTTTTTT.